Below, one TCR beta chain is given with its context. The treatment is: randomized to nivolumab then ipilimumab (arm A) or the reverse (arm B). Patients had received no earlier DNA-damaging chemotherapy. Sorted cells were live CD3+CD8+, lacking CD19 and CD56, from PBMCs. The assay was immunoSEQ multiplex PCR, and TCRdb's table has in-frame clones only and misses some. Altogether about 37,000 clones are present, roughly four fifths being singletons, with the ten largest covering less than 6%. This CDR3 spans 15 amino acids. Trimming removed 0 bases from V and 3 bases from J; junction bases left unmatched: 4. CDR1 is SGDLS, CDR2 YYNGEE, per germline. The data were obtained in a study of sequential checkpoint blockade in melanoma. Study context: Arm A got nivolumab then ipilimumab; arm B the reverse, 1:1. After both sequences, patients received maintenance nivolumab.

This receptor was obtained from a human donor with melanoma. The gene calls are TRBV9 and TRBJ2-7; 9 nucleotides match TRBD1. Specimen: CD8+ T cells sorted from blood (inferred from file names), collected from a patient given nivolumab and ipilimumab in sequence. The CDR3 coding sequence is TGTGCCAGCAGCGTAGGGACAGGGGACCTCTACGAGCAGTACTTC. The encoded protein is CASSVGTGDLYEQYF.